This record covers a single T cell receptor beta chain. Its antigen is as yet unknown. Germline CDR1 reads PRHDT; CDR2 reads FYEKMQ (reference sequence). The CDR3 has 14 residues. Trimming removed 0 bases at V and 10 bases at J, with 13 bases between. The data originate from a study of T cell repertoires in cytomegalovirus infection. On the study more broadly: Recently described HLA-C-restricted plus well-studied HLA-B-restricted CMV epitopes were used. Matching HLA type, along with CMV infection, was indicated by public TCR beta signatures.

TCRdb passed the reads through MiXCR, listing each CDR3 protein once. The sample includes some 940,000 distinct CDR3 sequences, approximately 31% of them seen just once. General study points: Clonotype analysis showed dominance of the ex vivo response by HLA-C-restricted CMV-specific TCR beta clonotypes. The cumulative frequency of public TCR beta families identified carriers of CMV plus the relevant HLA.

The chain combines TRBV13 with TRBJ2-1; D unresolved. The sequence came from a human donor in good health (CMV status not recorded). Some clones in this sample may be carry-over from other donors' samples. Sample: cultured CD8+ T cells from PBMCs, taken from culture after CMV antigen stimulation. The CDR3 nucleotides read TGTGCCAGCAGCTTAGGCCACAAACTACAAGAGCAGTTCTTC. It yields the protein CASSLGHKLQEQFF.